The 20 T cell receptor beta chains below were found in one sample sequenced in a study of identical twins. TCRdb redid the calling of the 5' RACE reads with MiXCR, one entry per CDR3 protein. The repertoire includes 250,000 or so distinct CDR3 sequences, approximately 8.3% of them detected once, and 2.5% to 3.5% sits in the top ten. The data were also submitted as part of a second study, on yellow fever vaccine responses in identical twins.

Source material: CD8+ T cells sorted from blood. The receptors stem from a woman aged 18-30 years in good health.

This chain connects TRBV15 to TRBJ1-1, with TRBD1 as a possible D gene (5 bases). The CDR3 is made up of 15 amino acids. Trimming took 0 bases from V and 0 from J, leaving 8 bases between them. Germline V gene data show CDR1 as LNHNV and CDR2 as YYDKDF (reference sequence). This CDR3 reads CATSRDQGVNTEAFF. The CDR3 bases are TGTGCCACCAGCAGAGATCAGGGAGTGAACACTGAAGCTTTCTTT.

The table lists this clonotype with a few counts. This rearrangement joins TRBV7-6 to TRBJ2-1, with D perhaps matching TRBD1 (5 bases). The CDR3 consists of 17 residues. V was cut by 3 bases and J by 0 bases, with 15 bases left in between. CDR1 and CDR2 (germline): SGHVS, FNYEAQ. The CDR3 nucleotides are TGTGCCAGCAGCTTTAGCCCTGACAGCCTCTCCTACAATGAGCAGTTCTTC. Protein: CASSFSPDSLSYNEQFF.

This clonotype was counted a few times. V is TRBV4-2 and J is TRBJ1-5, with D unresolved. Trimming shortened V by 4 bases and J by 6 bases, and 13 bases separated the two germline ends. This CDR3 is built from 14 residues. Germline CDR1 and CDR2: LGHNA and YNFKEQ. CDR3 nucleotides: TGTGCCAGCAGCCCCGACTGGGGAGTTCAGCCCCAGCATTTT. Its protein product is CASSPDWGVQPQHF.

The chain joins TRBV5-1 to TRBJ2-1; possible D gene TRBD1, 5 bases. CDR1 SGHRS and CDR2 YFSETQ come from the germline V gene. V lost 0 bases, J lost 5 bases, and 21 bases lay in between. This CDR3 has 18 residues. The CDR3: CASSLVPPPTYRNNEQFF. The CDR3 DNA is TGCGCCAGCAGCTTGGTTCCTCCGCCAACCTACAGGAACAATGAGCAGTTCTTC.

This sequence joins TRBV10-1 and TRBJ2-7; 9 nucleotides match TRBD2. Germline assignment: CDR1 WNHNN and CDR2 SYGVQD (reference sequence). Losses at the gene ends were 2 bases for V and 0 bases for J; bases not matched to a gene: 5. CDR3 length: 16 amino acids. CDR3 in amino acids: CASSEGLAGSSYEQYF. CDR3 DNA: TGCGCCAGCAGTGAGGGTCTAGCGGGGTCCTCCTACGAGCAGTACTTC.

This clonotype was counted at least ten times. The chain links TRBV27 to TRBJ2-5; perhaps TRBD2 as D (7 bases). Germline CDR1 is MNHEY and CDR2 is SMNVEV (reference sequence). The length of the CDR3 is 15 residues. Trimming cost V 10 bases and J 0 bases, with 18 bases left between them. Here the CDR3 DNA reads TGTGCCACGGGGAGGGGGGACGGATACCAAGAGACCCAGTACTTC. It specifies CATGRGDGYQETQYF.

This clonotype has a handful of counts. For the CDR3, the DNA is TGTGCCAGTAATACTCTATCGGGTAATTCACCCCTCCACTTT. Translating it yields CASNTLSGNSPLHF. The chain combines TRBV19 with TRBJ1-6; D uncertain. V lost 7 bases and J 6 bases, leaving 13 bases between the germline ends. This CDR3 has 14 amino acids. Per germline, CDR1 LNHDA and CDR2 SQIVND (reference sequence). Full variable domain (remainder filled in from reference TRBV19 and TRBJ1-6): DGGITQSPKYLFRKEGQNVTLSCEQNLNHDAMYWYRQDPGQGLRLIYYSQIVNDFQKGDIAEGYSVSREKKESFPLTVTSAQKNPTAFYLCASNTLSGNSPLHFGNGTRLTVT.

This clonotype was detected many times. The chain is built from TRBV7-9 and TRBJ2-1; D remains ambiguous. The ends were cut back, 3 bases at V and 5 bases at J, with 8 bases in the middle. CDR1 and CDR2 from the germline V gene are SEHNR and FQNEAQ (reference sequence). This CDR3 has 13 amino acids. The CDR3 here is CASSFASDNEQFF. The CDR3 DNA follows: TGTGCCAGCAGCTTCGCGAGCGACAATGAGCAGTTCTTC.

This clonotype has a handful of counts. V usage is TRBV28 and J usage is TRBJ2-7, with a possible D match to TRBD2 (6 bases). Germline V CDR1 and CDR2: MDHEN, SYDVKM. The CDR3 runs 13 residues. Trimming removed 4 bases from V and 4 bases from J, with 11 bases in between. CDR3 sequence reads: CASSWVAAYEQYF. The CDR3 DNA reads TGTGCCAGCAGTTGGGTAGCGGCGTACGAGCAGTACTTC.

The chain combines TRBV7-9 with TRBJ2-1, with 14 positions matching TRBD2. The germline V gene has CDR1 SEHNR and CDR2 FQNEAQ (reference sequence). Trimming at V came to 5 bases and at J to 9 bases, leaving 6 bases not matched to a gene. The CDR3 runs 15 residues. The CDR3 DNA is TGTGCCAGCAGCCAGGGACTAGCGGGAGCGGTTGAGCAGTTCTTC. Protein sequence: CASSQGLAGAVEQFF.

This clonotype was recorded many times. CDR3 loop: CASSPLESSYNEQFF. CDR3 sequence (DNA): TGCGCCAGCAGCCCACTAGAGAGCTCCTACAATGAGCAGTTCTTC. The genes are TRBV4-1 and TRBJ2-1; possibly TRBD2 for D (5 bases). V was trimmed by 4 bases and J by 0 bases, leaving 10 bases between them. The CDR3 length is 15 residues. Germline assignment: CDR1 MGHRA and CDR2 YSYEKL.

The chain has TRBV10-2 and TRBJ2-7; a weak D match, TRBD1 (5 bases). V lost 0 bases, J lost 3 bases, and 12 bases lay in between. The germline gives CDR1 WSHSY, CDR2 SAAADI. This CDR3 contains 15 residues. The CDR3 DNA is TGCGCCAGCAGTGAGTCGATGTCAGGGTACTACGAGCAGTACTTC. The encoded protein is CASSESMSGYYEQYF.

This clonotype was counted ten times or more. The chain links TRBV6-4 to TRBJ2-5; D is ambiguous. Germline V lookup: CDR1 MRHNA, CDR2 SNTAGT. CDR3 length equals 13 residues. Trimming took off 5 bases at V and 2 bases at J, with 9 bases between the two ends. The CDR3 DNA follows: TGTGCCAGCAGTCGCGGACCTCAAGAGACCCAGTACTTC. It is translated as CASSRGPQETQYF.

This clonotype was counted many times. V is TRBV15 and J is TRBJ2-3; TRBD2 aligns across 9 bases. The CDR3 consists of 15 residues. V lost 5 bases and J lost 1; bases outside the gene matches: 4. Germline V lookup: CDR1 LNHNV, CDR2 YYDKDF (reference sequence). DNA of the CDR3: TGTGCCACCAGCGTTAGCGGGAGTGGCACAGATACGCAGTATTTT. Translated: CATSVSGSGTDTQYF.

The chain is built from TRBV11-3 and TRBJ1-5, with 8 bases fitting TRBD1. CDR3 length: 14 amino acids. The V segment lost 1 base and the J segment 6 bases; nucleotides outside the gene matches: 2. Germline V gives CDR1 SGHNT, CDR2 YENEEA. The CDR3 sequence is CASSLVDRVQPQHF. In DNA form, the CDR3 reads TGTGCCAGCAGCTTAGTGGACAGGGTTCAGCCCCAGCATTTT.

This clonotype was observed a few times. This chain connects TRBV5-4 to TRBJ2-7; 7 bases agree with TRBD1. CDR1 and CDR2 (germline): SGHNT, YYREEE (reference sequence). The junction had 4 bases not matched to a gene; V was cut back by 1 base and J by 3 bases. CDR3 length: 14 amino acids. The chain's CDR3 is CASSLNRGNYEQYF. Written as DNA, the CDR3 is TGTGCCAGCAGCTTGAACAGGGGCAACTACGAGCAGTACTTC.

This clonotype turned up a few times. The chain uses TRBV5-1 and TRBJ2-7; either TRBD1 or TRBD2 may supply D (5 bases each). V was cut by 4 bases and J by 2 bases, with 16 bases left in between. The CDR3 spans 15 residues. CDR1 SGHRS and CDR2 YFSETQ come from the germline V gene. For the CDR3, the DNA is TGCGCCAGCAGCCCTACTAGGGGCATACCCTACGAGCAGTACTTC. The encoded protein is CASSPTRGIPYEQYF.

A few counts support this clonotype. The rearrangement joins TRBV14 to TRBJ2-1, with D unclear. Germline values: CDR1 SGHDN, CDR2 FVKESK. The CDR3 extends over 15 amino acids. V gave up 0 bases and J gave up 7 bases, with 13 bases separating them. CDR3 DNA sequence: TGTGCCAGCAGCCAAGATACCCTCTCGTGGAATGAGCAGTTCTTC. Translating gives CASSQDTLSWNEQFF.

Many counts were recorded for this clonotype. This chain connects TRBV20-1 to TRBJ2-2; D is ambiguous. The ends were cut back, 4 bases at V and 0 bases at J, with 12 bases in the middle. The germline gives CDR1 DFQATT, CDR2 SNEGSKA (reference sequence). This CDR3 region has 15 residues. CDR3 amino acids: CSAISSEANTGELFF. Written as DNA, the CDR3 is TGCAGTGCTATTTCGTCCGAGGCGAACACCGGGGAGCTGTTTTTT.

This clonotype has a count of ten or more. The gene calls are TRBV4-3 and TRBJ2-7; D gene ambiguous. This CDR3 is built from 13 residues. The V gene lost 1 base and the J gene lost 1 base, with 5 bases spanning the gap. Germline CDR1 and CDR2: LGHNA and YSLEER. CDR3 protein: CASSQGVSYEQYF. In nucleotides, the CDR3 is TGCGCCAGCAGCCAAGGCGTATCCTACGAGCAGTACTTC.